This T cell receptor beta chain was sequenced during a study of blood T cell repertoires in COVID-19. The CDR3 sequence is 15 residues long. Germline lookup yields CDR1 LGHNT and CDR2 FRNRAP. V was cut by 1 base and J by 1 base, with 9 bases left in between. Sequencing was performed with immunoSEQ multiplex PCR; in TCRdb, only in-frame clones are kept and a portion is missing. The sample has under 350,000 clones, around four fifths seen once. Material for sequencing was peripheral blood. The chain has TRBV12-5 and TRBJ2-3, with D possibly matching TRBD1 (5 bases). This sequence was found in a man in his sixties who had recovered from COVID-19. The CDR3 region is CASGLALGGTDTQYF. DNA for the CDR3: TGTGCTAGTGGTTTGGCCCTAGGGGGCACAGATACGCAGTATTTT.